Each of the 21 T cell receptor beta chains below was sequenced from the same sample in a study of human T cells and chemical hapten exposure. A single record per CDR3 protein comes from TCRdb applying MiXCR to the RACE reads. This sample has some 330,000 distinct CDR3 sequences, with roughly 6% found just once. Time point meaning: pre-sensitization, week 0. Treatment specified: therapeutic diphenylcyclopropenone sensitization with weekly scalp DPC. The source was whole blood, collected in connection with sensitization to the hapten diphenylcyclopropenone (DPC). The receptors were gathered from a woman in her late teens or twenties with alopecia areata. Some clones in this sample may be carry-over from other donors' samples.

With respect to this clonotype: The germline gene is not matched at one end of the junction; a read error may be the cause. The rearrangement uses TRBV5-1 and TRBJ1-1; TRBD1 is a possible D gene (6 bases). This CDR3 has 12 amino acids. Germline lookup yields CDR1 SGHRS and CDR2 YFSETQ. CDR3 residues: CASSLDRADSSF. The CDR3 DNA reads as TGCGCCAGCAGCTTGGACAGGGCGGACAGCTCATTT.

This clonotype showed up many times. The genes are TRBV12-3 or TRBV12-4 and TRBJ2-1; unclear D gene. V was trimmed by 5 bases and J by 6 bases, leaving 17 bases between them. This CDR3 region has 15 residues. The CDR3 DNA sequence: TGTGCCAGCAGTGCCCACGGTTATGGGTTCAATGAGCAGTTCTTC. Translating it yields CASSAHGYGFNEQFF.

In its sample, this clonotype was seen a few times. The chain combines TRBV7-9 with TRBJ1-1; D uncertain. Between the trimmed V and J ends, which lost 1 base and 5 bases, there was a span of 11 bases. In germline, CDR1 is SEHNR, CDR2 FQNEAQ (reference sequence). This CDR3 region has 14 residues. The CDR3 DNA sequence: TGTGCCAGCAGCTTAGATGTGGCGGGGACTGAAGCTTTCTTT. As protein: CASSLDVAGTEAFF.

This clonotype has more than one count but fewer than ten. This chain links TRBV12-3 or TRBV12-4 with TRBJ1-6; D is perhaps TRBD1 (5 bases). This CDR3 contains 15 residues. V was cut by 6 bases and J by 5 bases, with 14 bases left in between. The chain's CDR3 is CASSRATTNNSPLHF. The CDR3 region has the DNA TGTGCCAGCAGCAGGGCCACTACCAATAATTCACCCCTCCACTTT.

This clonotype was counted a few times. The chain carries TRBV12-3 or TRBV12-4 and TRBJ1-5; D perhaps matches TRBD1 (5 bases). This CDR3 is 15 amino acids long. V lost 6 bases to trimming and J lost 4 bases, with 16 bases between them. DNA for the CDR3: TGTGCCAGCAGCCGCACCAGGGAATCGAATCAGCCCCAGCATTTT. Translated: CASSRTRESNQPQHF.

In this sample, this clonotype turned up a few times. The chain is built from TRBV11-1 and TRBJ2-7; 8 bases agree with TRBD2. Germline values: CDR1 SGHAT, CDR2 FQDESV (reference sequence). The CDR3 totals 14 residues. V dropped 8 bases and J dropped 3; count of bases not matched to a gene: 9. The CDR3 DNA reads TGTGCCAGCCAGCCAGCGGGGGTTCACTACGAGCAGTACTTC. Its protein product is CASQPAGVHYEQYF.

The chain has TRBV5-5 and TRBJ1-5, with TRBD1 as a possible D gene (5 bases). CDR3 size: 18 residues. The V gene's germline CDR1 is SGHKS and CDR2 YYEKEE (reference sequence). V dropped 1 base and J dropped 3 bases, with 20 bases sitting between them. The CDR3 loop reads CASSLIVWGATINQPQHF. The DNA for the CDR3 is TGTGCCAGCAGCTTGATTGTGTGGGGCGCTACTATCAATCAGCCCCAGCATTTT. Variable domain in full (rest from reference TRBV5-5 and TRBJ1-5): DAGVTQSPTHLIKTRGQQVTLRCSPISGHKSVSWYQQVLGQGPQFIFQYYEKEERGRGNFPDRFSARQFPNYSSELNVNALLLGDSALYLCASSLIVWGATINQPQHFGDGTRLSIL.

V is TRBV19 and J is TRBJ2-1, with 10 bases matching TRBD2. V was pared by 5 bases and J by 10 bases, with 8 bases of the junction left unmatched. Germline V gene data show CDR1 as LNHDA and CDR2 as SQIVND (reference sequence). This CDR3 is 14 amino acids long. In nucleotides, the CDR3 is TGTGCCAGTAGTTTAAGCGGGGGGGCGTGGGAGCAGTTCTTC. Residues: CASSLSGGAWEQFF.

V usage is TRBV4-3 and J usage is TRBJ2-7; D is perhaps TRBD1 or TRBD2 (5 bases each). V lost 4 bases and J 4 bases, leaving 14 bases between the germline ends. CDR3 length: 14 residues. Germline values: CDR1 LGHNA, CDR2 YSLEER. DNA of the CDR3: TGCGCCAGCAGCCCCACTGGGGGAGAATACGAGCAGTACTTC. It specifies CASSPTGGEYEQYF.

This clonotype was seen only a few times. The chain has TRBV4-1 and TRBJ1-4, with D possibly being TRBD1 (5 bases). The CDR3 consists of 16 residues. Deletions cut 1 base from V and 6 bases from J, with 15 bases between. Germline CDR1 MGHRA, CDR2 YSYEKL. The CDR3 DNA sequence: TGCGCCAGCAGCCAAGGAGTTCCAGGGCGGGATGAAAAACTGTTTTTT. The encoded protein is CASSQGVPGRDEKLFF.

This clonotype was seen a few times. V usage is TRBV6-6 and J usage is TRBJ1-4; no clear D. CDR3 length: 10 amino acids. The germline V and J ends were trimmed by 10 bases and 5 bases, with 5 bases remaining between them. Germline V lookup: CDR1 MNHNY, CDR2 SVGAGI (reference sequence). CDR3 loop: CAIPNEKLFF. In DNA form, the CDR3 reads TGTGCCATCCCCAATGAAAAACTGTTTTTT.

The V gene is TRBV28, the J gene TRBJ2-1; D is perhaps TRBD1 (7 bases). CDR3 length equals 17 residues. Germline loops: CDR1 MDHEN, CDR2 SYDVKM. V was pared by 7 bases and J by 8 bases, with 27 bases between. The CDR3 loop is CASNQGGELRGYDEQFF. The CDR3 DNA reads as TGTGCCAGCAACCAGGGGGGTGAGCTCCGAGGATACGATGAGCAGTTCTTC.

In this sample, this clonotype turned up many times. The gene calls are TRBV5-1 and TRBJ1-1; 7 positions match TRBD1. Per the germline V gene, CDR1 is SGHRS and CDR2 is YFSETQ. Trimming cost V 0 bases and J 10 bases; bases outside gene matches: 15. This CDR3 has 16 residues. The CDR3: CASSLEGGITGVGAFF. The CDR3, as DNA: TGCGCCAGCAGCTTGGAAGGTGGAATAACAGGGGTTGGAGCTTTCTTT.

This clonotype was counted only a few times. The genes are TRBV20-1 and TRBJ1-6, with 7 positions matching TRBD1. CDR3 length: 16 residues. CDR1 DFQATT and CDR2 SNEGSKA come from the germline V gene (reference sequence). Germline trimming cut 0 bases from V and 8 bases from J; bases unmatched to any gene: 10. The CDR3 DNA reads TGCAGTGCTAGAGAAGGGGGCACATTAATTTATTCACCCCTCCACTTT. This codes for CSAREGGTLIYSPLHF.

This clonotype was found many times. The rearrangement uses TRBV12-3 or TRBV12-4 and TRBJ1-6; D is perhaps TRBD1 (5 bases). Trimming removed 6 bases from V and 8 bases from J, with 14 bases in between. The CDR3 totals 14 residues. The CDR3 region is CASSRDSGYSPLHF. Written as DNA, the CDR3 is TGTGCCAGCAGCCGCGACAGTGGTTATTCACCCCTCCACTTT.

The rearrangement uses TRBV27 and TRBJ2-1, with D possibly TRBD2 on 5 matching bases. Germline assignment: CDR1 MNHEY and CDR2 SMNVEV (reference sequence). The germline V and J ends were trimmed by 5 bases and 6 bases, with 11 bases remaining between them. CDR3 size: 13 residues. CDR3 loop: CASSHGKGNEQFF. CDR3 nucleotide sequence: TGTGCCAGCAGTCACGGGAAGGGCAATGAGCAGTTCTTC.

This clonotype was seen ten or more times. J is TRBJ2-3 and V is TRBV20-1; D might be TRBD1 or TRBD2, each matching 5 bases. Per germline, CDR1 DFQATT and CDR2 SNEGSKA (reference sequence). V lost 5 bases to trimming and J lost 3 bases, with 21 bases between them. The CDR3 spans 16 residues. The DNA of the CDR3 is TGCAGTGCTCCCCGTCGGGACCAAGGAACGACAGATACGCAGTATTTT. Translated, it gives CSAPRRDQGTTDTQYF.

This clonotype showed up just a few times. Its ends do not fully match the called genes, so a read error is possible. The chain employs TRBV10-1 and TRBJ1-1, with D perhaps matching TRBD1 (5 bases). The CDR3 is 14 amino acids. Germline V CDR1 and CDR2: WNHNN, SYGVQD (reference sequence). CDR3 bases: TGCGCCAGCTCTCGCCTGGGGCCGCGGACCCTTTTACACTTT. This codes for CASSRLGPRTLLHF.

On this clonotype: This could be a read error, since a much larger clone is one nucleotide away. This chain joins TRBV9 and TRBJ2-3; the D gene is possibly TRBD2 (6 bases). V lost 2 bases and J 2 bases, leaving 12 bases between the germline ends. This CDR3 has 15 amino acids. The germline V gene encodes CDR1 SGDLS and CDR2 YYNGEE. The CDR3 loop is CASSVFAGPTDTQYF. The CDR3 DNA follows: TGTGCCAGCAGCGTGTTTGCGGGGCCCACAGATACGCAGTATTTT.

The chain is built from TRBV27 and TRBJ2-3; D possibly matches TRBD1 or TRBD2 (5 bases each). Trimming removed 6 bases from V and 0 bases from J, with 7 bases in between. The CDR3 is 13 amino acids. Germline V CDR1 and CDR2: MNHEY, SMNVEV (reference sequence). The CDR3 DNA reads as TGTGCCAGCAGAGGGGAGAGCACAGATACGCAGTATTTT. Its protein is CASRGESTDTQYF.

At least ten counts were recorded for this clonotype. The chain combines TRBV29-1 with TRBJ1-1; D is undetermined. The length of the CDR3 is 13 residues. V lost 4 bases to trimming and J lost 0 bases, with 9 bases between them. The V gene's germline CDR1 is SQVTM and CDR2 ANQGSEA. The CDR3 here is CSVVSQLNTEAFF. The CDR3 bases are TGCAGCGTTGTGAGCCAACTGAACACTGAAGCTTTCTTT.